Listed here is a single TCR beta chain. Antigen: not known. The read gets to within 3 residues of the CDR3 end, and the germline J gene fills in the rest. Germline values: CDR1 GTSNPN, CDR2 SVGIG (reference sequence). The CDR3 is made up of 14 amino acids. The data belong to a study of T cells in women clearing cervical HPV infection. Study in general: Controls were women whose single incident HPV16 infection cleared within 12 months without precancer or cancer. Controls gave blood once infection was undetectable; cases at lesion identification. Case blood was drawn a median roughly 160 days after lesion detection. General observations from the study: CIN3+ cases had significantly higher TCR richness than controls; evenness did not differ.

Sequencing was performed with immunoSEQ multiplex PCR; in TCRdb, only in-frame clones are kept and a portion is missing. The sample shows 25,000 or so clones, and 11% sits with its ten largest clones. The V and J genes are TRBV30 and TRBJ1-4; possibly TRBD1 for D (6 bases). The sequencing sample was made of blood buffy coat. The receptor was derived from a woman aged 18 to 75 with a cervical HPV16 infection that either progressed to CIN3+ or cleared (not recorded which). The sequenced part of the CDR3 DNA is TGTGCCTGGGGGGGCAGCTCCTATAATTCACCA. It codes for CAWGGSSYNSP. The whole CDR3 sequence is CAWGGSSYNSPLFF.